This T cell receptor (beta chain) was captured in a study of shared clonotypes between healthy human individuals. Study overall: Ranging from 18 to 49 in age, donors were two women and a few men.

As for this clone: Antigen specificity is unknown.

Findings and caveats of the study: Some clonotypes were shared by all four sorted-subset donors, while others were not shared. The non-shared ones had lower generation probabilities than the shared ones. Some naive CD4 clonotypes, around 5%, turned up in common across a few donors.

Template for every sorted-subset replicate PCR totaled about 0.2 ug DNA, around 33,000 T cell genomes. Profiled with immunoSEQ multiplex PCR; TCRdb holds only in-frame clones, not every one. Of more than 2 million clones in the sample, about 94% were seen once. Germline assignment: CDR1 GTSNPN and CDR2 SVGIG (reference sequence). This CDR3 is 11 amino acids long. V gave up 4 bases and J gave up 4 bases, with 7 bases separating them. This TCR was recovered from a man in his late teens or twenties in good health. The chain has TRBV30 and TRBJ1-1; no reliable D call. The sample consisted of naive CD4+ T cells sorted from blood. The sample's subset: CD45RA+ positively selected. The CDR3 region has the DNA TGTGCCTGGAAGGAGGTCACTGAAGCTTTCTTT. This translates into CAWKEVTEAFF.